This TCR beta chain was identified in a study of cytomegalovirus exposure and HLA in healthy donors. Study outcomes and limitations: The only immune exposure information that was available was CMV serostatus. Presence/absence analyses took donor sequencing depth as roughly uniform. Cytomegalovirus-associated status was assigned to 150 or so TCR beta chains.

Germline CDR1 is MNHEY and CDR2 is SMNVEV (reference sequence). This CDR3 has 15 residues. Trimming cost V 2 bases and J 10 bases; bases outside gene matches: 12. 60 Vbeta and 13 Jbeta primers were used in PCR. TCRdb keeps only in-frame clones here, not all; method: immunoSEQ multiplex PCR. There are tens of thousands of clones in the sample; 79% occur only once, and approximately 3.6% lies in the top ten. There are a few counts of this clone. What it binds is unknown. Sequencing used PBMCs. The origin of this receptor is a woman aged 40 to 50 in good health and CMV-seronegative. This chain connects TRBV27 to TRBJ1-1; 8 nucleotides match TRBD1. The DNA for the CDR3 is TGTGCCAGCAGTTTAGATCAGGACAGGGTTAGTGCAGCTTTCTTT. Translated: CASSLDQDRVSAAFF.